These 14 T cell receptor beta chains came from one sample sequenced in a study of metastatic and nonmetastatic thyroid tumors. No treatment of any kind had been given to any patient before thyroid surgery. TCRdb re-called clones from the PCR reads using MiXCR. In the table there are approximately 86,000 clones, roughly an eighth of which are singletons. The specimen sequenced was tumor tissue. These receptors were taken from a female donor with papillary thyroid cancer or a benign thyroid nodule (not recorded which). Some clones in this sample may be carry-over from other donors' samples.

Ten or more counts support this clone. V gene TRBV10-1 combines with J gene TRBJ2-1, with a weak D call TRBD1 (6 bases). CDR3 length: 15 residues. Trimming took off 2 bases at V and 0 bases at J, with 8 bases between the two ends. CDR1 and CDR2 from the germline V gene are WNHNN and SYGVQD (reference sequence). The CDR3 coding sequence is TGCGCCAGCAGTGAGAGGGGGAGCTCCTACAATGAGCAGTTCTTC. Amino acid sequence: CASSERGSSYNEQFF.

This clone was counted ten times or more. J is TRBJ2-2 and V is TRBV24-1, with 7 bases that match TRBD1. This CDR3 has 14 residues. V trimming: 3 bases; J trimming: 4 bases; junction bases outside the gene matches: 1. Germline CDR1 and CDR2: KGHDR and SFDVKD. CDR3 amino acids: CATSDRGPTGELFF. CDR3 bases: TGTGCCACCAGTGATAGGGGGCCCACCGGGGAGCTGTTTTTT.

Ten or more counts support this clone. The rearrangement links TRBV19 to TRBJ2-3, with TRBD2 matching over 8 bases. This CDR3 comprises 16 residues. The V gene end was trimmed by 3 bases and the J gene end by 4 bases; junction bases not matched to a gene: 9. CDR1 is LNHDA, CDR2 SQIVND, per germline (reference sequence). The CDR3 here is CASSIFPREAPDTQYF. The CDR3 DNA reads TGTGCCAGTAGTATCTTCCCGCGGGAGGCCCCAGATACGCAGTATTTT.

This clone occurred a few times. A much bigger clone sits one base away, suggesting this may be a read error. The CDR3 DNA is TGTGCCAGTAGTATTGGGTGGGTGTCTTCAGATACGCAGTATTTT. Its protein is CASSIGWVSSDTQYF. J is TRBJ2-3 and V is TRBV19, with D unresolved. The germline CDR1 and CDR2 sequences are LNHDA and SQIVND (reference sequence). V dropped 3 bases and J dropped 4 bases, with 14 bases sitting between them. The CDR3 is made up of 15 amino acids.

In its sample, this clone was seen many times. The sample carries other DNA sequences with the same CDR3. The chain employs TRBV7-2 and TRBJ2-5; D uncertain. Trimming left V 3 bases short and J 2 bases short, with 7 bases between. The CDR3 has 13 amino acids. Per the germline V gene, CDR1 is SGHTA and CDR2 is FQGNSA. CDR3 nucleotide sequence: TGTGCCAGCAGCTTGTCGATGCAAGAGACCCAGTACTTC. Translating gives CASSLSMQETQYF.

Concerning this clone: A much larger clone differs by one base, so this may be a read error. The chain links TRBV6-4 to TRBJ2-2; D possibly corresponds to TRBD2 (6 bases). Trimming cost V 4 bases and J 9 bases, with 15 bases left between them. Germline V gives CDR1 MRHNA, CDR2 SNTAGT. The CDR3 consists of 14 residues. CDR3 nucleotides: TGTGCCAGCAGTGTGTATGGCGGGGCCTGGGAGCTGTTTTTT. It yields the protein CASSVYGGAWELFF.

This clone was seen repeatedly, ten times or more. The rearrangement links TRBV25-1 to TRBJ1-1; 9 positions match TRBD1. This CDR3 contains 15 residues. Germline CDR1 is MGHDK and CDR2 is SYGVNS. Trimming cost V 1 base and J 5 bases; bases outside gene matches: 5. The CDR3 nucleotides are TGTGCCAGCAGTGAATCCGGGACAGGGCCTACTGAAGCTTTCTTT. Its protein is CASSESGTGPTEAFF. The full variable domain, rest sourced from reference TRBV25-1 and TRBJ1-1, is EADIYQTPRYLVIGTGKKITLECSQTMGHDKMYWYQQDPGMELHLIHYSYGVNSTEKGDLSSESTVSRIRTEHFPLTLESARPSHTSQYLCASSESGTGPTEAFFGQGTRLTVV.

Turning to this clone: A read error is likely, as this CDR3 ends without the conserved phenylalanine or tryptophan. The J gene is TRBJ1-1, the V gene TRBV5-1; TRBD1 matches 7 bases. The CDR3 is 16 amino acids. The germline V gene encodes CDR1 SGHRS and CDR2 YFSETQ. With 2 bases clipped from V and 2 bases from J, the junction kept 9 bases outside the gene matches. The DNA of the CDR3 is TGCGCCAGCAGCTTATTACCGGGACAGATTAACACTGAAGCTTTCTCT. Encoded protein: CASSLLPGQINTEAFS.

This clone was detected ten times or more. The chain employs TRBV11-2 and TRBJ1-1; perhaps TRBD1 as D (6 bases). Germline-derived CDR1 and CDR2 are SGHAT and FQNNGV. V lost 2 bases and J lost 6, with 25 bases in between. This CDR3 contains 18 residues. Here the CDR3 DNA reads TGTGCCAGCAGCTTATGGTACGGGGGCAGTGTGTATACCGCTGAAGCTTTCTTT. Amino acids: CASSLWYGGSVYTAEAFF. Full variable domain (remainder filled in from reference TRBV11-2 and TRBJ1-1): EAGVAQSPRYKIIEKRQSVAFWCNPISGHATLYWYQQILGQGPKLLIQFQNNGVVDDSQLPKDRFSAERLKGVDSTLKIQPAKLEDSAVYLCASSLWYGGSVYTAEAFFGQGTRLTVV.

This chain connects TRBV29-1 to TRBJ2-3, with unresolved D. Germline V gives CDR1 SQVTM, CDR2 ANQGSEA. Trimming removed 5 bases from V and 3 bases from J, with 18 bases in between. The CDR3 spans 15 residues. The CDR3 is CSVSPTTRGTDTQYF. CDR3 nucleotides: TGCAGCGTTTCCCCCACGACTCGTGGGACAGATACGCAGTATTTT.

The sample holds many counts of this clone. V gene TRBV27 combines with J gene TRBJ2-7, with TRBD2 as a possible D gene (5 bases). V shed 4 bases and J shed 2 bases, with 21 bases lying between them. Per the germline V gene, CDR1 is MNHEY and CDR2 is SMNVEV (reference sequence). The CDR3 runs 17 residues. The CDR3 nucleotides are TGTGCCAGCAGTTCATGGCCCGGGGTTAGCGAGCCCTACGAGCAGTACTTC. Residues: CASSSWPGVSEPYEQYF.

This clone was seen repeatedly, ten times or more. This chain connects TRBV6-1 to TRBJ2-7; D remains ambiguous. Trimming took 6 bases from V and 3 from J, leaving 6 bases between them. Per germline, CDR1 MNHNS and CDR2 SASEGT. The CDR3 totals 11 residues. CDR3 sequence reads: CASSPYYEQYF. In DNA, the CDR3 is TGTGCCAGCAGCCCTTACTACGAGCAGTACTTC.

This clone was recorded many times. The CDR3 spells CASSKGQSSSWGYTF. CDR3 in DNA: TGTGCCAGCAGTAAGGGACAGTCTTCATCATGGGGCTACACCTTC. The chain has TRBV6-1 and TRBJ1-2; 7 bases fit TRBD1. CDR1 is MNHNS, CDR2 SASEGT, per germline. J lost 8 bases, V lost 5 bases, and 14 bases had no gene match. This CDR3 spans 15 amino acids.

This clone occurred many times. Additional DNA sequences in this sample encode the identical CDR3. This rearrangement joins TRBV29-1 to TRBJ2-7; 7 bases map to TRBD2. Germline CDR1 and CDR2: SQVTM and ANQGSEA. The CDR3 length is 12 residues. With 6 bases clipped from V and 5 bases from J, the junction kept 7 bases outside the gene matches. The CDR3 DNA is TGCAGCGTGCGGGAGCTGACCAACGAGCAGTACTTC. Encoded protein: CSVRELTNEQYF.